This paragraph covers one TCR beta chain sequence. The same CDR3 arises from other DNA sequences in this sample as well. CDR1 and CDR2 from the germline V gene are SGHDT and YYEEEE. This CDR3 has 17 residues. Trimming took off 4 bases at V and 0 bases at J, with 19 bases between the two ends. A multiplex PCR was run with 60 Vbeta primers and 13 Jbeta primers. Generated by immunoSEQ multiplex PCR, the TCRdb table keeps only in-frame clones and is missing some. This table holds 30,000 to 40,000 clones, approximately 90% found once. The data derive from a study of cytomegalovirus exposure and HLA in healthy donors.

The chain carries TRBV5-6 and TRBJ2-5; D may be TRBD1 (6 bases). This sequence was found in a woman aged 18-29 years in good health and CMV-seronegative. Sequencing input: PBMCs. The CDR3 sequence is CASSPEDSNLYQETQYF. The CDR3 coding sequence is TGTGCCAGCAGCCCGGAGGACAGTAATCTGTACCAAGAGACCCAGTACTTC.